What follows are 3 T cell receptor beta chains derived from one specimen sequenced in a study of blood T cell repertoires in COVID-19. The data were produced by immunoSEQ multiplex PCR, yet TCRdb's version contains in-frame clones alone and is incomplete. The sample includes over 100,000 clones, about nine tenths of them seen just once. Sequenced sample: peripheral blood. These receptors were taken from a man aged 40-50 years with acute or convalescent COVID-19.

This clone was counted once. The chain is built from TRBV25-1 and TRBJ2-2, with TRBD1 matching over 7 bases. The CDR3 covers 15 residues. The germline V gene has CDR1 MGHDK and CDR2 SYGVNS. Losses at the gene ends were 7 bases for V and 4 bases for J; bases not matched to a gene: 9. This chain's CDR3 is CASTRQGLSTGELFF. In DNA form, the CDR3 reads TGTGCCAGCACAAGACAGGGATTGAGCACCGGGGAGCTGTTTTTT.

This chain uses TRBV5-1 with TRBJ2-1; TRBD2 agrees at 11 bases. Germline assignment: CDR1 SGHRS and CDR2 YFSETQ. The CDR3 length is 15 residues. V lost 2 bases to trimming and J lost 4 bases; unmatched junction nucleotides: 2. The CDR3, as DNA: TGCGCCAGCAGCTTTACTAGCGGGGGATACAATGAGCAGTTCTTC. It is translated as CASSFTSGGYNEQFF. The complete variable domain, with remaining parts taken from reference TRBV5-1 and TRBJ2-1, reads KAGVTQTPRYLIKTRGQQVTLSCSPISGHRSVSWYQQTPGQGLQFLFEYFSETQRNKGNFPGRFSGRQFSNSRSEMNVSTLELGDSALYLCASSFTSGGYNEQFFGPGTRLTVL.

The J gene is TRBJ2-1, the V gene TRBV27, with 9 bases lining up with TRBD1. CDR1 and CDR2 from the germline V gene are MNHEY and SMNVEV (reference sequence). Trimming at V came to 7 bases and at J to 7 bases, leaving 8 bases not matched to a gene. CDR3 length: 14 amino acids. The CDR3 DNA reads as TGTGCCAGCAAGCCGGGACAGGGATCGAATGAGCAGTTCTTC. This sequence encodes CASKPGQGSNEQFF.